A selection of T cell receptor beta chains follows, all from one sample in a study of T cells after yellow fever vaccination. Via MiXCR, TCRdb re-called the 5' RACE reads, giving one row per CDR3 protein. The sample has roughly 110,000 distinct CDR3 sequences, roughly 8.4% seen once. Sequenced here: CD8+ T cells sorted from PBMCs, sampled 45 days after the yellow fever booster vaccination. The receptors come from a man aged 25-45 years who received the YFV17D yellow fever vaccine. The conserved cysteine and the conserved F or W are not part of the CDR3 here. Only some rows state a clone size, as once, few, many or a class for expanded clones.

CDR3: ASSYGGGANVLT
J: TRBJ2-6
V: TRBV6-2/TRBV6-3
size: many

CDR3: ASGTADSNQPQH
J: TRBJ1-5
V: TRBV10-3
size: medium-sized

CDR3: ASSFSQAEGAGTDTQY
J: TRBJ2-3
V: TRBV12-3/TRBV12-4
size: many

CDR3: ASSQDGGSDEQY
J: TRBJ2-7
V: TRBV3-1
size: many

CDR3: ASSQDRSDEKLF
J: TRBJ1-4
V: TRBV9
size: many

CDR3: SARDHAGLAGPEQY
J: TRBJ2-7
V: TRBV20-1
size: many

CDR3: AIRPPGPYNEQF
J: TRBJ2-1
V: TRBV28
size: medium-sized

CDR3: ASSLLLMGQSDTQY
J: TRBJ2-3
V: TRBV12-3/TRBV12-4
size: many

CDR3: ASSLSVSTYEQY
J: TRBJ2-7
V: TRBV7-9
size: few

CDR3: ASSTTSYPYNEQF
J: TRBJ2-1
V: TRBV6-1
size: .

CDR3: ASSDVSGANVLT
J: TRBJ2-6
V: TRBV7-9
size: many

CDR3: ASSLIRGPYNEQF
J: TRBJ2-1
V: TRBV7-2
size: many

CDR3: ASSPRAGGVYGYT
J: TRBJ1-2
V: TRBV12-3/TRBV12-4
size: few

CDR3: SARTSGRGYEQY
J: TRBJ2-7
V: TRBV20-1
size: few

CDR3: ASSLTGGQSPYEQY
J: TRBJ2-7
V: TRBV7-2
size: .

CDR3: ASSQGRGLTQPQH
J: TRBJ1-5
V: TRBV4-3
size: .

CDR3: SVGGTSLGTDTQY
J: TRBJ2-3
V: TRBV29-1
size: .

CDR3: ASQAGGVTGELF
J: TRBJ2-2
V: TRBV10-1
size: large

CDR3: ASSTSTGGTEAF
J: TRBJ1-1
V: TRBV12-3/TRBV12-4
size: many

CDR3: SVAWTSVSYEQY
J: TRBJ2-7
V: TRBV29-1
size: many

CDR3: ASSEPDINEKLF
J: TRBJ1-4
V: TRBV10-1
size: .

CDR3: SYPGEGRYNEQF
J: TRBJ2-1
V: TRBV20-1
size: many

CDR3: SALQSLGTEAF
J: TRBJ1-1
V: TRBV29-1
size: many

CDR3: ATSPEGDTQY
J: TRBJ2-3
V: TRBV3-1
size: many